This T cell receptor (beta chain) was observed in a study of blood T cell repertoires in COVID-19 (dated by TCRdb to the early 2020s). For the study in its entirety: Collaborator samples came from the United States, Italy and Spain and covered acute and convalescent phases of COVID-19. The prospective study material was composed of cDNA or gDNA derived from T cells, B-cell-depleted T cells, or PBMCs. Subjects who had been exposed to COVID-19, were actively infected with it, or had recovered from it provided the deeply sampled blood TCRbeta repertoires that made up the dataset. The repertoires were released in a freely available public database intended as a resource for research on the immune response to SARS-CoV-2. The samples were drawn from two sources: the first 160 participants of the ongoing ImmuneRACE study, and 1,000 to 1,500 subjects contributed by 6 global collaborators. A de-identified subject ID, COVID-19 status, age in years and sex were almost always included in the sample metadata. Where available, HLA class I and class II types were obtained from metadata supplied by the sample provider rather than from assay-based typing.

Whole blood was collected in K2EDTA tubes by collaborating institutions according to the institutions' own protocols. For TCRbeta analysis, collaborators shipped samples in one of three forms: frozen whole blood, isolated PBMCs, or DNA extracted from either of those sample types. Turning to this clone: Its recognized antigen is unknown. Base qualities were left out, and no much larger clone turns up one base away.

The immunoSEQ Assay, a bias-controlled multiplex PCR, was used to amplify TCRbeta CDR3 regions from genomic DNA. As for the authors' bioinformatics: Nucleated cell counts per sample were estimated from amplification of reference gene primers within the assay. To quantify the absolute abundance of each unique TCRbeta CDR3 rearrangement, sequence reads were collapsed and filtered. Productive Simpson clonality was computed per sample as the square root of Simpson's diversity index over productive rearrangements. As stored in TCRdb, this immuneACCESS dataset retains in-frame rearrangements with V and J assigned. A fraction of the clones does not appear; measured against another copy, unresolved V genes explain less than half of the discrepancy, and the remainder lacks a known reason. V, J and clone size reflect that table, while D and trimming were determined from the DNA. The sample records 90,000 to 100,000 clones, around 82% of which are singletons. The ten largest clones represent around 11% of the sample.

V is cut back by 5 bases and J by 7 bases, with 8 bases in the junction unmatched. CDR1 and CDR2 (SGHAT, FQNNGV) derive from the germline V gene. Inclusive of the bounding cysteine and phenylalanine, the CDR3 is 15 residues long. Just the 45-base CDR3 DNA is kept, in frame starting at base 1. Overall results and qualifications from the work: The quantity of clinical and demographic metadata differed by source and by participant and was supplied without curation.

The TCR was taken from a human donor in a cohort sampled during active COVID-19. Sequencing input: peripheral blood. The V and J genes are TRBV11-2 and TRBJ2-4, and TRBD2 aligns with 10 junction nucleotides. This receptor carries the CDR3 CASSAKLAGPNIQYF. The nucleotides are TGTGCCAGCAGCGCCAAACTAGCGGGGCCGAACATTCAGTACTTC.